The subject of this entry is one T cell receptor (beta chain). Its target is not known. Profiled with immunoSEQ multiplex PCR; TCRdb holds only in-frame clones, not every one. The repertoire holds 50,000 to 70,000 clones, with roughly 96% as singletons. The record originates from a study of siplizumab effects on memory and regulatory T cells. General study findings and limits: Among mappable alloreactive CD4+ clones, the Treg-derived fraction averaged around 69% with siplizumab versus less than 35% in controls. Proliferating siplizumab-cultured Tregs lacked confirmed suppressive function. Memory T cells appeared less diverse than naive cells, which seemed to contribute substantially to alloresponse.

The sequenced material came from naive CD8+ T cells sorted from blood. The receptor comes from a human donor in good health.

CDR3 loop: CASSAGNEQFF. In DNA form, the CDR3 reads TGTGCCAGCAGTGCGGGCAATGAGCAGTTCTTC. This sequence joins TRBV6-4 and TRBJ2-1; D remains unclear. This CDR3 contains 11 residues. V lost 4 bases, J lost 6 bases, and 4 bases lay in between. The germline gives CDR1 MRHNA, CDR2 SNTAGT.